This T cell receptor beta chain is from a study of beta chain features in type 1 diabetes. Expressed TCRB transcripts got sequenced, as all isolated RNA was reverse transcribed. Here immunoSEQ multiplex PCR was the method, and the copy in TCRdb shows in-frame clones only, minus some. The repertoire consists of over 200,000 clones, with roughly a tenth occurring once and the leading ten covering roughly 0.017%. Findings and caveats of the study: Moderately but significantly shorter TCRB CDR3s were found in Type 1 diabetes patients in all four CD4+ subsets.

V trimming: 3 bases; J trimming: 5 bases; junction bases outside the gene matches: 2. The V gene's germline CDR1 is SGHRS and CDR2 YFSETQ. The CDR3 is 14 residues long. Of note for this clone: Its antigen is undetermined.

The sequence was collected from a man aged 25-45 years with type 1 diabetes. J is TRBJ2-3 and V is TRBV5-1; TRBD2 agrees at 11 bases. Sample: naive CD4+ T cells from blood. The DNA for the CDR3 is TGCGCCAGCAGCTCCGGGACTAGCGGAGATACGCAGTATTTT. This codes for CASSSGTSGDTQYF.